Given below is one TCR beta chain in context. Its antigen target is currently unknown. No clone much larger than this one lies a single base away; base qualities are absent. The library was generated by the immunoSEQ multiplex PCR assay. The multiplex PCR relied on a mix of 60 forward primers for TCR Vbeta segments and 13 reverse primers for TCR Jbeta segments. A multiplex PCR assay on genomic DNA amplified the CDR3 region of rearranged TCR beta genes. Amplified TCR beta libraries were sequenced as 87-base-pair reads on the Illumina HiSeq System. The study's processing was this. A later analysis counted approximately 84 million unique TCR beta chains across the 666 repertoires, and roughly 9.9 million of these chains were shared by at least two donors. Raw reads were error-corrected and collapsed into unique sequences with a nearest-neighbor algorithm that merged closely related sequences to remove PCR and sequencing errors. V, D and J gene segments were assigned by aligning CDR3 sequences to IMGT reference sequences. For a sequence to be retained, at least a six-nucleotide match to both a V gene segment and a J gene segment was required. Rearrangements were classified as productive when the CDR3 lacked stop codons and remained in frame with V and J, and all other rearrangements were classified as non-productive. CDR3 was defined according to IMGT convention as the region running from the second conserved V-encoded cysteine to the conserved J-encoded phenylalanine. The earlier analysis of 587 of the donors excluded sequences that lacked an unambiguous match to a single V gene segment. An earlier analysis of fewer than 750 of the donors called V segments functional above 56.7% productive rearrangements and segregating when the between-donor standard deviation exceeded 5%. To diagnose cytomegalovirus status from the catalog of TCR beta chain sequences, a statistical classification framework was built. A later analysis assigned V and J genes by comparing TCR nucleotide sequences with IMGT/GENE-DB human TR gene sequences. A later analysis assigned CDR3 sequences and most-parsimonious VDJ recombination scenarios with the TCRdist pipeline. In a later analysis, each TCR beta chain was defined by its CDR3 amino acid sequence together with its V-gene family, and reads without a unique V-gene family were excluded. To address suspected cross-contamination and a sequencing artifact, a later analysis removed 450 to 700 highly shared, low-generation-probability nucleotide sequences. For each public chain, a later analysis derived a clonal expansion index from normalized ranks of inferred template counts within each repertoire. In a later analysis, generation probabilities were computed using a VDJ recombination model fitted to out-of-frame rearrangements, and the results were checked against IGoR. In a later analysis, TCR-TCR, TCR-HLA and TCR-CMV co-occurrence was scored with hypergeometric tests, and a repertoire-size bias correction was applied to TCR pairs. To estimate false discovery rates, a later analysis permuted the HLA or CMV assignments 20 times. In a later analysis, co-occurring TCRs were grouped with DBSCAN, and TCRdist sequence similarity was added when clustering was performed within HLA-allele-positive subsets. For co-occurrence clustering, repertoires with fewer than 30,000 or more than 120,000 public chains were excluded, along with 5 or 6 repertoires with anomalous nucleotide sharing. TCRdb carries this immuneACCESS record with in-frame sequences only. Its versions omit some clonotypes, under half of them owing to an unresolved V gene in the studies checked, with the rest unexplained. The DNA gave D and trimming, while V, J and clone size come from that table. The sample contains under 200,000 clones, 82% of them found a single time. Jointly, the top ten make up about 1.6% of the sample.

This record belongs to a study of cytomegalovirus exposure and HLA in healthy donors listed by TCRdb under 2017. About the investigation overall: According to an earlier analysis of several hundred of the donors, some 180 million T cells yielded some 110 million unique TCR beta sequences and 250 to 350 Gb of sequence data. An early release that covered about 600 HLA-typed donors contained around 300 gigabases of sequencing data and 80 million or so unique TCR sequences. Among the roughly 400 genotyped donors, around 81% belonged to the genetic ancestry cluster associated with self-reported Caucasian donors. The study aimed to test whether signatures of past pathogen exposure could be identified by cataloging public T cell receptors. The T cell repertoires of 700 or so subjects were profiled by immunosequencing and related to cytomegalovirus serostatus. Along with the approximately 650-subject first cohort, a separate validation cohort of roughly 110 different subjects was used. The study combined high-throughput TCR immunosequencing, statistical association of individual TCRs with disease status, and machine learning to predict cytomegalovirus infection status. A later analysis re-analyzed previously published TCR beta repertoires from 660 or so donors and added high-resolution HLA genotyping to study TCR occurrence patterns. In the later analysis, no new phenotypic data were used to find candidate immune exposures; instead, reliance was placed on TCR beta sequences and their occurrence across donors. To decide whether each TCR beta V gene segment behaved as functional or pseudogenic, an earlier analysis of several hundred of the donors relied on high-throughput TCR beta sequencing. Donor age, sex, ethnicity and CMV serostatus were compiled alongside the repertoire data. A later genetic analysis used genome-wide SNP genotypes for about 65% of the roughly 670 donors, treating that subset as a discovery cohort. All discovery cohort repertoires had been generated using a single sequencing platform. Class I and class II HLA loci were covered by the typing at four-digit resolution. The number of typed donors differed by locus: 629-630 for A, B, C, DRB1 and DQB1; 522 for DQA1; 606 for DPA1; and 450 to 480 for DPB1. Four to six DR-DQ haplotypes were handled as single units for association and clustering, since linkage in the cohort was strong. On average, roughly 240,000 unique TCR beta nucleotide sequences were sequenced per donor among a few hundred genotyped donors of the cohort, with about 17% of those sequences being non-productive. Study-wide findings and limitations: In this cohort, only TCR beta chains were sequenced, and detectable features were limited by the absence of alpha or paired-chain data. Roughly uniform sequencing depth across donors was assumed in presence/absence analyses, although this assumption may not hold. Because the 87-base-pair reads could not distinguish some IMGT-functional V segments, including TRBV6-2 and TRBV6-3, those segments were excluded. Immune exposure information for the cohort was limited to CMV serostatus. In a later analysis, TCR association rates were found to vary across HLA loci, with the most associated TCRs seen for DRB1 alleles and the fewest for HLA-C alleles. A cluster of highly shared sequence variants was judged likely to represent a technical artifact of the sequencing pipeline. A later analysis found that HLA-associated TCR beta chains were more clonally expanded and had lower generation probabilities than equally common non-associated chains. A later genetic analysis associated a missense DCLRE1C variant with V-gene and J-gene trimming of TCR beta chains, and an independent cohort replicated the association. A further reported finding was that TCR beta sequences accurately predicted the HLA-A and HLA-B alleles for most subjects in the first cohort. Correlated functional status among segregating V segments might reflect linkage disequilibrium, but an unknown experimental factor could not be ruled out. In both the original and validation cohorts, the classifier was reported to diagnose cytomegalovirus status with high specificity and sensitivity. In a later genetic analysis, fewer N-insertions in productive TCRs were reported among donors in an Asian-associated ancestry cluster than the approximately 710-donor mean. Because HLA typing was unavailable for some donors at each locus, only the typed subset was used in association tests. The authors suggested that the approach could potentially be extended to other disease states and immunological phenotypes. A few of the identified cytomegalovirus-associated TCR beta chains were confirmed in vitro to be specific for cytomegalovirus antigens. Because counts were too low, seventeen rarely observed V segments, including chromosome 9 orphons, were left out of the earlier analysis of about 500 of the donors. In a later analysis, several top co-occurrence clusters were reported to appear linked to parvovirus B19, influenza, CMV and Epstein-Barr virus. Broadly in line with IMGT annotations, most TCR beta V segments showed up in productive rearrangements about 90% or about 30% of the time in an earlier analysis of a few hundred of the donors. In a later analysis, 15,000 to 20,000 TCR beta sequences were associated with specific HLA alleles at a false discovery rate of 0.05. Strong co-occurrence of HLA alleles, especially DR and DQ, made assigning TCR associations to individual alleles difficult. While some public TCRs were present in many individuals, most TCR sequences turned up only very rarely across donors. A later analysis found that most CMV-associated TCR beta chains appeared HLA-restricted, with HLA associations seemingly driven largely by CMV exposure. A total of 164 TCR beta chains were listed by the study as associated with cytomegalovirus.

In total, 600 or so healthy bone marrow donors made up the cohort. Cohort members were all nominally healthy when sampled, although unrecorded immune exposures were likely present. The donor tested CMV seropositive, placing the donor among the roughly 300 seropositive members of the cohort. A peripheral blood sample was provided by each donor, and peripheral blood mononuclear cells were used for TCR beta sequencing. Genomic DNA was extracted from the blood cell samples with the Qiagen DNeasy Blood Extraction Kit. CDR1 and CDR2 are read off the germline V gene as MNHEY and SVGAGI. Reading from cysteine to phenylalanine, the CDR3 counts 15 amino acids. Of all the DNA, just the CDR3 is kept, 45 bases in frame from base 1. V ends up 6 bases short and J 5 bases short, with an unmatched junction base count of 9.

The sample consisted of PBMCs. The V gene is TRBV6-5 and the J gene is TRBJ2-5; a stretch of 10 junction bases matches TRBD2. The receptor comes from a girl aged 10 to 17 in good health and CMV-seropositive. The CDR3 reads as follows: CASRSTSGVGETQYF. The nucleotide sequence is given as TGTGCCAGCAGGTCAACTAGCGGGGTTGGGGAGACCCAGTACTTC.